This T cell receptor beta chain was retrieved from a study of CD8 T cells in ankylosing spondylitis (dated by TCRdb to about 2017). Some background on the complete study: The study profiled T cell receptor beta repertoires in healthy donors and ankylosing spondylitis patients to find disease-linked TCR variants. The full study cohort was made up of about two dozen ankylosing spondylitis patients and roughly 100 healthy donors. Peripheral blood was sampled, and synovial fluid was also collected from ankylosing spondylitis patients.

The data were produced on an Illumina HiSeq 2500. Quantitative 5'-RACE with molecular barcodes was used to prepare TCR beta libraries. For the original study's pipeline: A new computational method, built on a probabilistic model of VDJ rearrangement, was used to identify disease-linked TCR variants. TCRdb trimmed the raw reads at Q25, called clones with MiXCR and kept productive beta chains. Identical CDR3 protein sequences are pooled into one entry, listed with their most common genes and DNA. None of the V and J calls come from the authors' own analysis; TCRdb made them. The sample data list about 90,000 distinct CDR3 sequences, and more than 25% of these were observed just once. The ten largest clones add up to around 60% of the sample. With regard to this clonotype: No antigen is known for it. No clone much larger than this one lies a single base away; base qualities are absent.

Points the paper makes about the study in general: The disease-linked clones had a CD8+ phenotype and were found at relatively low frequencies in peripheral blood. Significant enrichment of the disease-linked clones was reported in matched synovial fluid samples from ankylosing spondylitis patients. Blood from ankylosing spondylitis patients appeared to be characterized by a TCR beta motif composed of eight or nine highly homologous amino acid variants. Some motif variants were previously reported in synovial fluid and blood of reactive arthritis patients, suggesting common disease-initiation mechanisms.

As encoded in the germline V gene (reference sequence), CDR1 is DFQATT while CDR2 is SNEGSKA. Including cysteine and phenylalanine, the CDR3 has 15 amino acids. Kept here is only the CDR3 DNA, which spans 45 bases and is read in frame from base 1. V lost 6 bases and J lost 5 bases, and the count of bases not matched to a germline gene is 10. The receptor comes from a male donor with ankylosing spondylitis or in good health (not recorded which). The receptor chain draws on TRBV20-1 and TRBJ2-2, with 9 middle bases fitting TRBD1. The sequenced sample was blood, either unsorted or a sorted T cell fraction (not recorded which). The DNA reads as follows: TGCAGTGCCGAACGGGGGACAGGGAAGACCGGGGAGCTGTTTTTT. Protein translation: CSAERGTGKTGELFF.